This T cell receptor beta chain was recorded in a study of T cells in Graves' hyperthyroidism and ophthalmopathy. Broader study findings: Most thyroid clonotypes that were expanded above 0.001 also turned up in blood.

Germline V CDR1 and CDR2: SGHRS, YFSETQ. With 4 bases clipped from V and 0 bases from J, the junction kept 8 bases outside the gene matches. This CDR3 has 16 amino acids. RNA transcripts served as the template for amplifying TCR beta CDR3 regions. An initial round of RT-PCR targeting the TCR CDR3 relied on the HTBI primer set. MiXCR, run by TCRdb on the multiplex PCR reads, gives a single entry per CDR3 protein. The table records about 410,000 distinct CDR3 sequences, roughly 14% of them present only once. With respect to this clonotype: The target antigen is unknown.

At least 3 on the Clinical Activity Score was recorded for ophthalmopathy patients, who also had NOSPECS grade at least 4 and duration under 3 months. Exclusion criteria comprised uncontrolled infection, other autoimmune disease, pregnancy or lactation. Diagnoses used clinical symptoms, serum thyroxine and TRAb, thyroid ultrasound and orbital computed tomography. Sequencing was carried out using blood. The receptor was isolated from a woman aged 25-40 years with Graves' ophthalmopathy. The V call is TRBV5-1, the J call TRBJ2-3; 7 nucleotides match TRBD1. CDR3: CASSPGQRASTDTQYF. For the CDR3, the DNA is TGCGCCAGCAGCCCGGGACAGCGTGCTAGCACAGATACGCAGTATTTT.